The rows below give T cell receptor beta chains drawn from one sample of a study of early T cells in non-severe SARS-CoV-2 infection. MiXCR, applied by TCRdb to the 5' RACE reads, yields one record per CDR3 protein. The sample lists roughly 76,000 distinct CDR3 sequences; 12% were seen once. The sequenced material came from whole blood. Receptor source: an adult who was a healthcare worker with PCR-confirmed SARS-CoV-2 infection or an uninfected control (not recorded which). CDR3s include the opening cysteine and the closing phenylalanine or tryptophan. The D gene is left open where the match is weak. Clone size is given for some rows only: seen once, a few or many times, or a class if the clone is expanded.

CDR3: CASSGYGLATGGQETQYF
DNA: TGCGCCAGCAGTGGGTACGGACTAGCGACAGGGGGGCAAGAGACCCAGTACTTC
D: -
J: TRBJ2-5
V: TRBV10-2
size: few

CDR3: CASSPGEGPRNQPQHF
DNA: TGTGCCAGCAGTCCGGGGGAGGGTCCCCGCAATCAGCCCCAGCATTTT
D: -
J: TRBJ1-5
V: TRBV12-3/TRBV12-4
size: many

CDR3: CASSPGTGGGYTF
DNA: TGTGCCAGCTCACCTGGAACAGGGGGTGGCTACACCTTC
D: TRBD1
J: TRBJ1-2
V: TRBV18
size: few

CDR3: CASRAGQEPVTGELFF
DNA: TGTGCCAGCAGGGCTGGACAGGAACCCGTGACCGGGGAGCTGTTTTTT
D: TRBD1
J: TRBJ2-2
V: TRBV6-5
size: -

CDR3: CASSTLALDSYNEQFF
DNA: TGTGCCAGCAGCACACTAGCTCTCGACTCCTACAATGAGCAGTTCTTC
D: -
J: TRBJ2-1
V: TRBV7-9
size: few

CDR3: CASSWDAVGGKNIQYF
DNA: TGTGCCAGCAGTTGGGACGCCGTGGGAGGGAAAAACATTCAGTACTTC
D: TRBD2
J: TRBJ2-4
V: TRBV6-5
size: few

CDR3: CASSSSGLYNSPLHF
DNA: TGTGCCAGCAGTTCTTCCGGACTGTATAATTCACCCCTCCACTTT
D: -
J: TRBJ1-6
V: TRBV6-2/TRBV6-3
size: few

CDR3: CASSTTSYTGELFF
DNA: TGTGCCAGTAGTACGACTAGCTATACCGGGGAGCTGTTTTTT
D: TRBD2
J: TRBJ2-2
V: TRBV19
size: many

CDR3: CASSQGTAGGPSTDTQYF
DNA: TGCGCCAGCAGCCAAGGTACAGCGGGAGGCCCTAGCACAGATACGCAGTATTTT
D: TRBD2
J: TRBJ2-3
V: TRBV4-1
size: -

CDR3: CASSLEASGRGSGEQFF
DNA: TGTGCCAGCAGCTTGGAGGCTAGCGGGAGAGGGTCAGGTGAGCAGTTCTTC
D: TRBD2
J: TRBJ2-1
V: TRBV5-4
size: many

CDR3: CASSLVVQTDEYNEQFF
DNA: TGTGCCAGCAGCTTAGTCGTCCAAACGGACGAATACAATGAGCAGTTCTTC
D: -
J: TRBJ2-1
V: TRBV7-8
size: -

CDR3: CASSRPGTGRSEQFF
DNA: TGCGCCAGCAGCCGTCCCGGGACAGGGAGGTCTGAGCAGTTCTTC
D: TRBD1
J: TRBJ2-1
V: TRBV5-1
size: few

CDR3: CASSEADSQETQYF
DNA: TGTGCCAGCAGTGAAGCGGACAGCCAAGAGACCCAGTACTTC
D: -
J: TRBJ2-5
V: TRBV2
size: -

CDR3: CATSDSSSGTASEQYF
DNA: TGTGCCACCAGTGACTCTTCTAGCGGGACTGCAAGCGAGCAGTACTTC
D: TRBD2
J: TRBJ2-7
V: TRBV24-1
size: many

CDR3: CASSRDRSETQYF
DNA: TGTGCCAGCTCACGGGACAGGTCCGAGACCCAGTACTTC
D: TRBD1
J: TRBJ2-5
V: TRBV18
size: -

CDR3: CASSLTSGRTGDEQFF
DNA: TGCGCCAGCAGCTTGACTAGCGGGAGGACTGGTGATGAGCAGTTCTTC
D: TRBD2
J: TRBJ2-1
V: TRBV5-1
size: -

CDR3: CASSYGSGSPEETQYF
DNA: TGTGCCAGCAGTTACGGTAGCGGGAGCCCGGAAGAGACCCAGTACTTC
D: TRBD2
J: TRBJ2-5
V: TRBV6-5
size: -

CDR3: CASSMGGGGTEAFF
DNA: TGTGCCAGCTCCATGGGGGGAGGAGGAACTGAAGCTTTCTTT
D: -
J: TRBJ1-1
V: TRBV6-5
size: many

CDR3: CPSNRGGIAFF
DNA: TGTCCCAGCAACCGGGGAGGTATAGCTTTCTTT
D: -
J: TRBJ1-1
V: TRBV27
size: once

CDR3: CSADATENIQYF
DNA: TGCAGTGCTGATGCCACAGAAAACATTCAGTACTTC
D: -
J: TRBJ2-4
V: TRBV20-1
size: -

CDR3: CASGKGLGIQYF
DNA: TGTGCCAGTGGGAAGGGATTGGGCATTCAGTACTTC
D: -
J: TRBJ2-4
V: TRBV28
size: -

CDR3: CASSGSGTRPQETQYF
DNA: TGTGCCAGCAGCGGCTCTGGGACTAGGCCCCAAGAGACCCAGTACTTC
D: TRBD2
J: TRBJ2-5
V: TRBV7-9
size: -

CDR3: CASGGADRRASYEQYF
DNA: TGTGCCAGCGGAGGAGCGGACAGGCGGGCTTCCTACGAGCAGTACTTC
D: TRBD1
J: TRBJ2-7
V: TRBV28
size: many

CDR3: CASSPRRTTSTDTQYF
DNA: TGTGCCAGCTCCCCACGGCGGACTACCAGCACAGATACGCAGTATTTT
D: -
J: TRBJ2-3
V: TRBV18
size: few

CDR3: CASSADRVDEQYF
DNA: TGTGCCAGCAGCGCCGACAGGGTCGACGAGCAGTACTTC
D: TRBD1
J: TRBJ2-7
V: TRBV2
size: few

CDR3: CASSLDFQVLNTEAFF
DNA: TGTGCCAGCAGCTTAGATTTTCAGGTCCTGAACACTGAAGCTTTCTTT
D: -
J: TRBJ1-1
V: TRBV7-8
size: many